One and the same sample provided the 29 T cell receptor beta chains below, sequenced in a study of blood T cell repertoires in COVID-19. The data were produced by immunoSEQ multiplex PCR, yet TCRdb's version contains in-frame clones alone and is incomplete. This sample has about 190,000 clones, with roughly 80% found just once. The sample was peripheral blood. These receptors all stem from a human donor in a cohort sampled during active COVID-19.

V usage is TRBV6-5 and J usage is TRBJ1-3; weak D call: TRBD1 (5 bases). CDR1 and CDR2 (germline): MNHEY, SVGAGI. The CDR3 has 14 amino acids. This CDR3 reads CATGTGQPDDTIYF. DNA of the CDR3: TGTGCTACAGGAACAGGCCAACCTGACGACACCATATATTTT.

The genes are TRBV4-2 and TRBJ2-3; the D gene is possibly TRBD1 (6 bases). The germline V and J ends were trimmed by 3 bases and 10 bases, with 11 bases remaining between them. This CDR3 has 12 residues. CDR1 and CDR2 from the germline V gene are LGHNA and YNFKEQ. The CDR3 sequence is CASSQVEGAQYF. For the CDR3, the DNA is TGTGCCAGCAGCCAGGTAGAGGGGGCGCAGTATTTT.

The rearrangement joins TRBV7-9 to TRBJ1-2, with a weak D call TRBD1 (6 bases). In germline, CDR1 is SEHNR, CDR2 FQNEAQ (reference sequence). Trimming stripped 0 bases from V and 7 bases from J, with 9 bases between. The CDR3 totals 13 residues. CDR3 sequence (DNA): TGTGCCAGCAGCTTAGCGGGGGGGGCTGGCTACACCTTC. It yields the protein CASSLAGGAGYTF.

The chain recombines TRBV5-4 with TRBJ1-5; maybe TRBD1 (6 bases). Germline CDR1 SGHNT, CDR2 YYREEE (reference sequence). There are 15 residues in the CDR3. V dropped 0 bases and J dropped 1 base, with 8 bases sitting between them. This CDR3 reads CASSLEGDSNQPQHF. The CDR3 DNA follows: TGTGCCAGCAGCTTGGAGGGGGACAGCAATCAGCCCCAGCATTTT.

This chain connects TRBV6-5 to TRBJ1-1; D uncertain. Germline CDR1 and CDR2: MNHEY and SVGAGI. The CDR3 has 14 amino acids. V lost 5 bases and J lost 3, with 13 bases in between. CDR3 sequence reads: CASSPVVGDTEAFF. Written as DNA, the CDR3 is TGTGCCAGCAGTCCGGTGGTCGGAGACACTGAAGCTTTCTTT.

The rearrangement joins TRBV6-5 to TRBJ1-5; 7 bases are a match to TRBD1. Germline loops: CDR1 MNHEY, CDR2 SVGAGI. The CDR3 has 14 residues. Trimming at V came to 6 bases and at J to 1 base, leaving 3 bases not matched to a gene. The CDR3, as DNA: TGTGCCAGCAGCAGAGGGGGCAGCAATCAGCCCCAGCATTTT. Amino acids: CASSRGGSNQPQHF.

CDR3: CASILAGQETQYF. CDR3 sequence (DNA): TGTGCCAGTATCTTGGCGGGGCAAGAGACCCAGTACTTC. This sequence joins TRBV19 and TRBJ2-5, with D tentatively TRBD2 (6 bases). V shed 7 bases and J shed 2 bases, with 11 bases lying between them. The length of the CDR3 is 13 residues. CDR1 LNHDA and CDR2 SQIVND come from the germline V gene (reference sequence).

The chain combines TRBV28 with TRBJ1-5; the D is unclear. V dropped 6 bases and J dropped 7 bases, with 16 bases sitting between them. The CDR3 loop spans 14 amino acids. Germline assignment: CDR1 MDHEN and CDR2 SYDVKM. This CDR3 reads CASRGSGMTQPQHF. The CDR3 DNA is TGTGCCAGCAGGGGGAGTGGGATGACGCAGCCCCAGCATTTT.

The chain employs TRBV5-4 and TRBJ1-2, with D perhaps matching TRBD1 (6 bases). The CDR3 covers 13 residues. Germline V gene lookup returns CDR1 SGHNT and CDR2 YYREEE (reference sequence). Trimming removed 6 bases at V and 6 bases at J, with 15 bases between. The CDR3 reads CASKVLGAHGYTF. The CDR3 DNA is TGTGCCAGCAAGGTGTTGGGGGCTCATGGCTACACCTTC. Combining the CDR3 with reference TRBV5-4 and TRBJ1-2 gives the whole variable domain ETGVTQSPTHLIKTRGQQVTLRCSSQSGHNTVSWYQQALGQGPQFIFQYYREEENGRGNFPPRFSGLQFPNYSSELNVNALELDDSALYLCASKVLGAHGYTFGSGTRLTVV.

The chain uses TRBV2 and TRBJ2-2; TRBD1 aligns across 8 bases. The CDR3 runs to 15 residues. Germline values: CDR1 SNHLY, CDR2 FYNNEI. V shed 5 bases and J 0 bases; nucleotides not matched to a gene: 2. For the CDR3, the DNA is TGTGCCAGCAGTCAGGGGGCAACGAACACCGGGGAGCTGTTTTTT. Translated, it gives CASSQGATNTGELFF.

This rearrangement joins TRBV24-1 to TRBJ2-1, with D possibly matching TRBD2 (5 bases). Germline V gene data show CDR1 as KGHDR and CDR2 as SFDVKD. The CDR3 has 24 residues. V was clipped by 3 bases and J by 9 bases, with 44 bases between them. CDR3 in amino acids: CATSDGRIEKTTTSVIPRYSEQFF. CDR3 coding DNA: TGTGCCACCAGTGATGGACGGATAGAGAAGACGACTACGAGCGTTATACCGAGGTATAGTGAGCAGTTCTTC.

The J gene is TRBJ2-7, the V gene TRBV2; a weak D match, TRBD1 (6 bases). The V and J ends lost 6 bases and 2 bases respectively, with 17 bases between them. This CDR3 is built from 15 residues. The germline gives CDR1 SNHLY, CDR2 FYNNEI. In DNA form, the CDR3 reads TGTGCCAGCAGCGATACAGGGCAAATCACCTACGAGCAGTACTTC. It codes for CASSDTGQITYEQYF.

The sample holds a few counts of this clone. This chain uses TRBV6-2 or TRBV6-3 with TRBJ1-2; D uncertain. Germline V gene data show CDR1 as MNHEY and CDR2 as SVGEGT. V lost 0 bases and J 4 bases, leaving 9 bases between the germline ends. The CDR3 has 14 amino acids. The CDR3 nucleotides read TGTGCCAGCAGTTACTCGAAATGGAGCTATGGCTACACCTTC. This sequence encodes CASSYSKWSYGYTF.

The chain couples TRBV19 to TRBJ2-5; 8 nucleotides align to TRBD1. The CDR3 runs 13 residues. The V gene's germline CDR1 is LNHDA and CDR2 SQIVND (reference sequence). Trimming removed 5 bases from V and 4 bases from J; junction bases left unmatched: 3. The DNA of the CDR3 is TGTGCCAGTAGTCCGGACAGGGTAGAGACCCAGTACTTC. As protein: CASSPDRVETQYF.

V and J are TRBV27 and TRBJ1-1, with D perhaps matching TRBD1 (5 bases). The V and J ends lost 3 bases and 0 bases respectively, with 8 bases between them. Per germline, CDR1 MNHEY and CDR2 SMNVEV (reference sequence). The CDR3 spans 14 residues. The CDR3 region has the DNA TGTGCCAGCAGTTTCACAGGTGTGAACACTGAAGCTTTCTTT. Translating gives CASSFTGVNTEAFF.

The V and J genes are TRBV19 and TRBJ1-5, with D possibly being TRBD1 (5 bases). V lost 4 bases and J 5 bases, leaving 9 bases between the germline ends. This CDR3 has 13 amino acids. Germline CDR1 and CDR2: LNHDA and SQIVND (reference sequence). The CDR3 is CASSTRQHQPQHF. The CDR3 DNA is TGTGCCAGTAGTACCCGACAGCATCAGCCCCAGCATTTT.

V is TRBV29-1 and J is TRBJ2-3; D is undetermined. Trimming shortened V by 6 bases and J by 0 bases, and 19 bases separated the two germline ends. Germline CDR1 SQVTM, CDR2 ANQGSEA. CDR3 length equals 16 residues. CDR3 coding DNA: TGCAGCGTCGTTCCGTATTTAGTTGGTAGCACAGATACGCAGTATTTT. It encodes CSVVPYLVGSTDTQYF.

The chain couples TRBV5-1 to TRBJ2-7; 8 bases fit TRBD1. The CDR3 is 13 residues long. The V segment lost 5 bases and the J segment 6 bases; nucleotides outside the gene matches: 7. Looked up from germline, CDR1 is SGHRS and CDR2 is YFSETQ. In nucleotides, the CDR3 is TGCGCCAGCAGTCCCAGGGGGCTCGGCGAGCAGTACTTC. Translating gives CASSPRGLGEQYF.

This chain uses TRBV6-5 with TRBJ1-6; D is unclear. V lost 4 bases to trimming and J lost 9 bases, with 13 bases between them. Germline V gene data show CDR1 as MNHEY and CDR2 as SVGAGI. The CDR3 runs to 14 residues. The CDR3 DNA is TGTGCCAGCAGTTCTCCGATTGGGCCTTCACCCCTCCACTTT. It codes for CASSSPIGPSPLHF.

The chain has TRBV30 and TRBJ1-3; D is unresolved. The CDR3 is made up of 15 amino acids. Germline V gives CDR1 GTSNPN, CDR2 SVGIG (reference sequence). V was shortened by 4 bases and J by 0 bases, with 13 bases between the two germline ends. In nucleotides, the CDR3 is TGTGCCTGGAATAAAGGTCGACTCTCTGGAAACACCATATATTTT. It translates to CAWNKGRLSGNTIYF. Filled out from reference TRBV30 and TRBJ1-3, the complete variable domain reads SQTIHQWPATLVQPVGSPLSLECTVEGTSNPNLYWYRQAAGRGLQLLFYSVGIGQISSEVPQNLSASRPQDRQFILSSKKLLLSDSGFYLCAWNKGRLSGNTIYFGEGSWLTVV.

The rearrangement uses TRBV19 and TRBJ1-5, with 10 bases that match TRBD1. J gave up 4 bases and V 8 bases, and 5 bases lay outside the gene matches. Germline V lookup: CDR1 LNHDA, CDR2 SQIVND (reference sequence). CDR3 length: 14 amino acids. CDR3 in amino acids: CASQTGQGNQPQHF. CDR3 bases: TGTGCCAGTCAAACGGGACAGGGGAATCAGCCCCAGCATTTT.

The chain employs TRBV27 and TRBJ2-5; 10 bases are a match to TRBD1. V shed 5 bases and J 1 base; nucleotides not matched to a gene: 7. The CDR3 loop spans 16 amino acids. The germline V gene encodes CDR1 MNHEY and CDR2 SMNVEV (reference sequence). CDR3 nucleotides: TGTGCCAGCAGTACCCGGACAGGGGGGTTCCAAGAGACCCAGTACTTC. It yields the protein CASSTRTGGFQETQYF.

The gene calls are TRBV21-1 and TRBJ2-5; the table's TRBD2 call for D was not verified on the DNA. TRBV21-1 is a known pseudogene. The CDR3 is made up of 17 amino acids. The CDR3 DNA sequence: TGTGCCAGCAGCAAAGCCCGACTAGCGGGGGATCTTGAGACCCAGTACTTC. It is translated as CASSKARLAGDLETQYF.

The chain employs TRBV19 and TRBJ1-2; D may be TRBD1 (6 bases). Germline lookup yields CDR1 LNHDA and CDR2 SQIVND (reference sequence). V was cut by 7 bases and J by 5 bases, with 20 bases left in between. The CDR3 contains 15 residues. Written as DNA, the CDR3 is TGTGCCAGTACCCCGGCCTCAGGGGTAGAGTATGGCTACACCTTC. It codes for CASTPASGVEYGYTF.

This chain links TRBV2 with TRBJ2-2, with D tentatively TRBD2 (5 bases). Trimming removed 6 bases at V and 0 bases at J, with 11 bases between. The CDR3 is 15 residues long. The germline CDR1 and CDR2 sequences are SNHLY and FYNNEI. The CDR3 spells CASSATSPNTGELFF. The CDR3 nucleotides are TGTGCCAGCAGCGCAACTAGTCCGAACACCGGGGAGCTGTTTTTT.

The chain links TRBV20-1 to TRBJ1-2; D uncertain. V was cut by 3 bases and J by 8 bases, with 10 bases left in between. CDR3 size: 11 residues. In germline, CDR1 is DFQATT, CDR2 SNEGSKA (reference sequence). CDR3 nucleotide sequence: TGCAGTGCTAGTAATCCCGTCGGCTACACCTTC. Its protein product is CSASNPVGYTF.

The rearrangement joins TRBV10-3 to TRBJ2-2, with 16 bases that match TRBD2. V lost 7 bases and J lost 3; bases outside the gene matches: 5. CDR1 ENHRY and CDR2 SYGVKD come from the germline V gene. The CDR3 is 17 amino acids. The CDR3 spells CAITGTSGGVDTGELFF. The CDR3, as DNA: TGTGCCATCACCGGGACTAGCGGGGGGGTCGACACCGGGGAGCTGTTTTTT.

The CDR3 nucleotides read TGTGCCAGCGTCTGGGACACTAATAATCAGCCCCAGCATTTT. Amino acids: CASVWDTNNQPQHF. The chain links TRBV28 to TRBJ1-5, with D perhaps TRBD1 (6 bases). Germline CDR1 MDHEN, CDR2 SYDVKM. Trimming cost V 8 bases and J 4 bases, with 15 bases left between them. CDR3 length equals 14 residues.

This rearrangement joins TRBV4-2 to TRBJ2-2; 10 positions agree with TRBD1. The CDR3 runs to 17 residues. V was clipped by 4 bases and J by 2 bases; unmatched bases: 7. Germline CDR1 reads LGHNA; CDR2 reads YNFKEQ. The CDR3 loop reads CASSPRDRGFNTGELFF. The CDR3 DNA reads TGTGCCAGCAGCCCCAGGGACAGGGGATTCAACACCGGGGAGCTGTTTTTT.